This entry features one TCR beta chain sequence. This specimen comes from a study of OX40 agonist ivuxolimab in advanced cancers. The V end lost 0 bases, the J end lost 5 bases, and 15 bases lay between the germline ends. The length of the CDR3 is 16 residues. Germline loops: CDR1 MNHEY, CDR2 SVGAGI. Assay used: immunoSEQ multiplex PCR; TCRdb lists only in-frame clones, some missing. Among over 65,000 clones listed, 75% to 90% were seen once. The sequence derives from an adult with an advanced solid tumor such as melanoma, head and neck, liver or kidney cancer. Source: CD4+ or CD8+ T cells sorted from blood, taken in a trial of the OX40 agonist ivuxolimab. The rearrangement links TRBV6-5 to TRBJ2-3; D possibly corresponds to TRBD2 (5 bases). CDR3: CASSYSQLGGRDTQYF. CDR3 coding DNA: TGTGCCAGCAGTTACTCGCAGCTAGGAGGACGAGATACGCAGTATTTT.